Given below is one T cell receptor beta chain in context. Its cognate antigen is unknown. The germline gives CDR1 MNHEY, CDR2 SVGAGI. The CDR3 covers 13 residues. V lost 8 bases and J lost 12; bases outside the gene matches: 9. Under the ViraFEST assay, PBMC were stimulated with viral peptide pools so that antigen-specific CD4+ T cells expanded. Sequencing was performed afterwards. CD4+ T cell isolation took place after nine to eleven days of culture. Each participant was administered two doses of either the BNT162b2 or the mRNA-1273 vaccine. The vaccine recipients had no prior SARS-CoV-2 infection, with negative nucleocapsid antibodies. The authors exchanged half the medium for IL-2 medium on days 3 and 7. The assay was immunoSEQ multiplex PCR, and TCRdb's table has in-frame clones only and misses some. The repertoire has roughly 59,000 clones, 78% of them found once; the top ten carry roughly 2%. This sample was included in a study of vaccination effects on CD4 cells after COVID-19. Study summary: Post-vaccine specimens were collected at a median of 72 days following the second dose. Study-level results: Early post-infection timepoints were missing from the study, which also had few convalescent patients.

V and J are TRBV6-5 and TRBJ1-6, with 8 bases lining up with TRBD1. The clonotype was recovered from a human donor who received a COVID-19 vaccine. The material sequenced was CD4+ T cells from PBMCs cultured with HCoV-OC43 spike peptides, taken after COVID-19 vaccination. Indicated subset: HCoV-OC43 spike overlapping peptide pool stimulation. CDR3 DNA: TGTGCCAGCGAGTGGACAGGGCTAGGACCCCTCCACTTT. This gives the protein CASEWTGLGPLHF.